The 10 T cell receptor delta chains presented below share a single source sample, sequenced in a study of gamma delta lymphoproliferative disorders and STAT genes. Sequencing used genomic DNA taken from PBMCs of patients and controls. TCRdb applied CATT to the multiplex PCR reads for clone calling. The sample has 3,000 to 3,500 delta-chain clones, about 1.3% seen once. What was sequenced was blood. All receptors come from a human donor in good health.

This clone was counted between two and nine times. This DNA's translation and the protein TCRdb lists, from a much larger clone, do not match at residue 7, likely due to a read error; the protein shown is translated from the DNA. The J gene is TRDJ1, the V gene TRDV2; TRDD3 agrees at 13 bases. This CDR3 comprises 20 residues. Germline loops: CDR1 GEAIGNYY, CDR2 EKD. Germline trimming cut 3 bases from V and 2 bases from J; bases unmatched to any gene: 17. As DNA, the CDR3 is TGTGCCTGTGACGACTCTCTCCGTACTGGGGGATACGCGGGAACCGATAAACTCATCTTT. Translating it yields CACDDSLRTGGYAGTDKLIF.

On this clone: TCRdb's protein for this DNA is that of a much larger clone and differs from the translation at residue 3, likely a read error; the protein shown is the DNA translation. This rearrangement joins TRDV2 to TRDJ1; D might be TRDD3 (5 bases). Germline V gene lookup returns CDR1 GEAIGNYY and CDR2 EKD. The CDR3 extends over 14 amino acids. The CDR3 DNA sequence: TGTGCCCGTGACGCAATTATGGGGACCGATAAACTCATCTTT. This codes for CARDAIMGTDKLIF.

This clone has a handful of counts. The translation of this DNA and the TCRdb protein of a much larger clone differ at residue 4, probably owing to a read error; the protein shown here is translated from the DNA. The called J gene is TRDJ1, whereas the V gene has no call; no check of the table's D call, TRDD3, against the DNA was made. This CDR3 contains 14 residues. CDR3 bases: TGTGCCTCCAGGGGTACTACGTACACCGATAAACTCATCTTT. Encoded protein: CASRGTTYTDKLIF.

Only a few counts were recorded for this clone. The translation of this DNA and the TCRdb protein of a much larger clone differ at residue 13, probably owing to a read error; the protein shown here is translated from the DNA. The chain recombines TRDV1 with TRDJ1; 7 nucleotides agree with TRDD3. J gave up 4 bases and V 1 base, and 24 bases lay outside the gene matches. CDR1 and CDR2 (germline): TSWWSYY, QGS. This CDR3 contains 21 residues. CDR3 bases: TGTGCTCTTGGGGAACGGGCTACAAAGGAGGACTGGAGGATACGGGACGATAAACTCATCTTT. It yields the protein CALGERATKEDWRIRDDKLIF.

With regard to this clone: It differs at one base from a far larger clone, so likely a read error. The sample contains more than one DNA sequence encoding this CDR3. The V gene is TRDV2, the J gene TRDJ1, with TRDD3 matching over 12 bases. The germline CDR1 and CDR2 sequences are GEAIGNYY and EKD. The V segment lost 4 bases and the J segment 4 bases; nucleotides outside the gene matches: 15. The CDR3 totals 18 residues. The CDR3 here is CACDTVVGWGIRSDKLIF. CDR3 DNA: TGTGCCTGTGATACCGTCGTGGGCTGGGGGATACGAAGCGATAAACTCATCTTT.

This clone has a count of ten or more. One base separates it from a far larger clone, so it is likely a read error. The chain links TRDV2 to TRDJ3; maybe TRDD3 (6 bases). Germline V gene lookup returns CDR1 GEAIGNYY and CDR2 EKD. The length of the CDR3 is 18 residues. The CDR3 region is CACDITGSPSWGTRQMFF. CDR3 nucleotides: TGTGCCTGTGACATTACTGGGTCGCCATCCTGGGGCACCCGACAGATGTTTTTC.

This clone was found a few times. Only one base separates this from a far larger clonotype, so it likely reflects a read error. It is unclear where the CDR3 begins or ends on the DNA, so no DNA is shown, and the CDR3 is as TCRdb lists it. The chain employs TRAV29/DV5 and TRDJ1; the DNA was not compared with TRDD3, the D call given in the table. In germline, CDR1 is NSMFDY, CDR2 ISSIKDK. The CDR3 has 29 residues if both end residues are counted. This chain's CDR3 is CSVPLCSKSYPFLLLGDRYDIRYTDKLIF.

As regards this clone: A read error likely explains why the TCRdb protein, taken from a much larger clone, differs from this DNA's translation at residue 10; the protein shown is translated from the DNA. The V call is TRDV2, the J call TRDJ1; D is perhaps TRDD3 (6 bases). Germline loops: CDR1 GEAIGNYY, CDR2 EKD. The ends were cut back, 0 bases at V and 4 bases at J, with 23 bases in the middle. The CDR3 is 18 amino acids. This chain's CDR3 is CACDTVVGWEIRSDKLIF. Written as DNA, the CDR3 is TGTGCCTGTGACACCGTCGTGGGCTGGGAGATACGAAGCGATAAACTCATCTTT.

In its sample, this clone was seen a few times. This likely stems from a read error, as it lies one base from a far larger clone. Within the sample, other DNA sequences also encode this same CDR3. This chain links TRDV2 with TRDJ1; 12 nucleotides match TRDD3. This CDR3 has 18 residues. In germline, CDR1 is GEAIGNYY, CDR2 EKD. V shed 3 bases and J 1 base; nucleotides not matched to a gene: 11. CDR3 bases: TGTGCCTGTGACGCTTTACTGGGGGATACAGGAGGCACCGATAAACTCATCTTT. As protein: CACDALLGDTGGTDKLIF.

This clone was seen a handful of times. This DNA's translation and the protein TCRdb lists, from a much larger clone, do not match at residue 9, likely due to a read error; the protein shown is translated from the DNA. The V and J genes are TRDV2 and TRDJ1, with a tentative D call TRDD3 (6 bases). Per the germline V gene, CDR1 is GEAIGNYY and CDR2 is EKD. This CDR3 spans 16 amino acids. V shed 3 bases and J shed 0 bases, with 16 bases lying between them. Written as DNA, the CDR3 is TGTGCCTGTGACCCTCTGGGGAAAAAGGACACCGATAAACTCATCTTT. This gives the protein CACDPLGKKDTDKLIF.